One and the same sample provided the 15 T cell receptor beta chains below, sequenced in a study of T cell responses to AZD1222 COVID-19 vaccine. Method: immunoSEQ multiplex PCR; TCRdb's copy keeps in-frame clones and lacks some. In the table there are 150,000 to 200,000 clones, about 90% of which are singletons. The sequenced sample was peripheral blood, obtained 28 days after the second AZD1222 dose. The receptors originated from an adult who received the AZD1222 COVID-19 vaccine.

The gene calls are TRBV2 and TRBJ1-6; 7 bases fit TRBD1. There are 14 residues in the CDR3. CDR1 is SNHLY, CDR2 FYNNEI, per germline. Unmatched junction bases numbered 6, after V lost 8 bases and J lost 5 bases. CDR3 amino acids: CASSSGQDNSPLHF. CDR3 DNA sequence: TGTGCCAGCTCGAGTGGACAGGATAATTCACCCCTCCACTTT. The variable domain in full, with the rest retrieved from reference TRBV2 and TRBJ1-6, is EPEVTQTPSHQVTQMGQEVILRCVPISNHLYFYWYRQILGQKVEFLVSFYNNEISEKSEIFDDQFSVERPDGSNFTLKIRSTKLEDSAMYFCASSSGQDNSPLHFGNGTRLTVT.

The sample holds a few counts of this clone. The V and J genes are TRBV25-1 and TRBJ2-5; possibly TRBD2 for D (5 bases). V was clipped by 3 bases and J by 0 bases, with 8 bases between them. CDR1 MGHDK and CDR2 SYGVNS come from the germline V gene. CDR3 length: 14 amino acids. This chain's CDR3 is CASSDADYQETQYF. The CDR3 DNA follows: TGTGCCAGCAGTGATGCGGACTACCAAGAGACCCAGTACTTC.

The genes are TRBV5-6 and TRBJ1-5, with a weak D call TRBD1 (5 bases). Between the trimmed V and J ends, which lost 6 bases and 0 bases, there was a span of 25 bases. CDR3 size: 19 residues. Per the germline V gene, CDR1 is SGHDT and CDR2 is YYEEEE. CDR3 bases: TGTGCCAGCACCTCGGAACCCGGCCGGGACGGTGATAGCAATCAGCCCCAGCATTTT. This gives the protein CASTSEPGRDGDSNQPQHF. The complete variable domain, with remaining parts taken from reference TRBV5-6 and TRBJ1-5, reads DAGVTQSPTHLIKTRGQQVTLRCSPKSGHDTVSWYQQALGQGPQFIFQYYEEEERQRGNFPDRFSGHQFPNYSSELNVNALLLGDSALYLCASTSEPGRDGDSNQPQHFGDGTRLSIL.

The rearrangement uses TRBV19 and TRBJ1-2, with TRBD1 as a possible D gene (5 bases). The CDR3 is 15 residues long. V shed 3 bases and J shed 7 bases, with 18 bases lying between them. Germline CDR1 LNHDA, CDR2 SQIVND (reference sequence). The CDR3 bases are TGTGCCAGTAGTATTTCCCCGGGGGAACGAGGTGGCTACACCTTC. As protein: CASSISPGERGGYTF.

This chain links TRBV7-9 with TRBJ2-7; D unresolved. This CDR3 has 11 residues. Germline lookup yields CDR1 SEHNR and CDR2 FQNEAQ (reference sequence). V lost 5 bases and J lost 5, with 7 bases in between. The DNA of the CDR3 is TGTGCCAGCAGCCCCTCGGACGAGCAGTACTTC. It is translated as CASSPSDEQYF.

V is TRBV7-2 and J is TRBJ2-3; 7 nucleotides line up with TRBD2. The ends lost 5 bases at V and 8 bases at J; junction bases unmatched: 4. The length of the CDR3 is 12 residues. Germline V gene lookup returns CDR1 SGHTA and CDR2 FQGNSA. The CDR3 protein is CASSLVAGTQYF. The CDR3 nucleotides are TGTGCCAGCAGCCTTGTAGCGGGTACGCAGTATTTT. The full variable domain, in which reference TRBV7-2 and TRBJ2-3 provide the parts outside the CDR3, is GAGVSQSPSNKVTEKGKDVELRCDPISGHTALYWYRQSLGQGLEFLIYFQGNSAPDKSGLPSDRFSAERTGGSVSTLTIQRTQQEDSAVYLCASSLVAGTQYFGPGTRLTVL.

The chain carries TRBV7-9 and TRBJ1-3; D unclear. The CDR3 covers 13 residues. The germline CDR1 and CDR2 sequences are SEHNR and FQNEAQ (reference sequence). V lost 4 bases to trimming and J lost 4 bases, with 8 bases between them. CDR3 amino acids: CASSSRRGNTIYF. The CDR3 DNA reads as TGTGCCAGCAGCTCCAGGAGGGGAAACACCATATATTTT.

V is TRBV10-3 and J is TRBJ2-7; TRBD2 matches at 7 bases. The V and J ends lost 3 bases and 1 base, in that order; junction bases with no gene match: 3. CDR1 is ENHRY and CDR2 is SYGVKD in the germline V gene. The CDR3 is made up of 14 amino acids. The CDR3 region is CAISDGGGSYEQYF. The CDR3 DNA reads as TGTGCCATCAGTGACGGGGGAGGGTCCTACGAGCAGTACTTC.

The rearrangement links TRBV6-5 to TRBJ1-2; TRBD1 matches 8 bases. Germline V gene sequence: CDR1 MNHEY, CDR2 SVGAGI. The CDR3 is 15 residues long. J lost 4 bases, V lost 6 bases, and 10 bases had no gene match. CDR3 sequence reads: CASSLPQGVGYGYTF. The CDR3 DNA reads as TGTGCCAGCAGCCTCCCACAGGGGGTAGGCTATGGCTACACCTTC.

CDR3 nucleotide sequence: TGTGCCACCAGCAGAGATCTGGGGCGTAACAATCAGCCCCAGCATTTT. Translation: CATSRDLGRNNQPQHF. This chain links TRBV15 with TRBJ1-5; perhaps TRBD1 as D (5 bases). Trimming pared 0 bases from V and 3 bases from J, leaving 12 bases between. This CDR3 has 16 residues. CDR1 is LNHNV and CDR2 is YYDKDF in the germline V gene (reference sequence).

This chain uses TRBV6-6 with TRBJ1-6; a weak D match, TRBD1 (5 bases). Germline loops: CDR1 MNHNY, CDR2 SVGAGI (reference sequence). V was pared by 5 bases and J by 1 base, with 18 bases between. This CDR3 has 18 amino acids. This CDR3 is CASSQIAAGRSYNSPLHF. For the CDR3, the DNA is TGTGCCAGCAGTCAAATCGCAGCGGGACGATCCTATAATTCACCCCTCCACTTT.

This sequence joins TRBV27 and TRBJ2-2; a weak D match, TRBD2 (6 bases). Trimming shortened V by 2 bases and J by 7 bases, and 20 bases separated the two germline ends. The CDR3 runs 17 residues. The V gene's germline CDR1 is MNHEY and CDR2 SMNVEV (reference sequence). The CDR3 loop is CASSLGLAPVRRGELFF. The CDR3, as DNA: TGTGCCAGCAGTTTAGGTCTAGCGCCCGTCCGACGCGGGGAGCTGTTTTTT.

The J gene is TRBJ1-1, the V gene TRBV7-2; a possible D gene is TRBD1 (5 bases). The CDR3 sequence is 15 residues long. Germline lookup yields CDR1 SGHTA and CDR2 FQGNSA. The V gene lost 4 bases and the J gene lost 3 bases, with 15 bases spanning the gap. DNA for the CDR3: TGTGCCAGCAGCTCCGTCGGGGGGATGGACACTGAAGCTTTCTTT. It encodes CASSSVGGMDTEAFF.

The CDR3 region has the DNA TGTGCCAGCAGTCCCTGGGGCAGGGACGTAGAAAAACTGTTTTTT. Protein sequence: CASSPWGRDVEKLFF. The chain uses TRBV28 and TRBJ1-4; possible D gene TRBD1, 5 bases. Germline CDR1 is MDHEN and CDR2 is SYDVKM. This CDR3 has 15 amino acids. The germline V and J ends were trimmed by 5 bases and 8 bases, with 18 bases remaining between them.

The chain employs TRBV6-2 or TRBV6-3 and TRBJ2-1, with 9 nucleotides matching TRBD1. The J segment lost 6 bases and the V segment lost 2 bases, leaving 11 bases of the junction unmatched. The germline V gene has CDR1 MNHEY and CDR2 SVGEGT. CDR3 length equals 17 residues. The CDR3 DNA follows: TGTGCCAGCAGTTACGGGTTGGGACAGGGAGGATTCAATGAGCAGTTCTTC. Translation: CASSYGLGQGGFNEQFF.